One and the same sample provided the 13 T cell receptor beta chains below, sequenced in a study of cytomegalovirus exposure and HLA in healthy donors. TCRdb's table, derived via immunoSEQ multiplex PCR, lists solely in-frame clones and lacks some. This repertoire shows under 200,000 clones, roughly nine tenths found once; its top ten account for around 5%. Material for sequencing was PBMCs. The receptor set was obtained from a woman younger than 45 in good health and CMV-seronegative.

The genes are TRBV2 and TRBJ2-1; 10 positions match TRBD1. Germline CDR1 and CDR2: SNHLY and FYNNEI. The CDR3 extends over 16 amino acids. The V gene end was trimmed by 6 bases and the J gene end by 5 bases; junction bases not matched to a gene: 10. Written as DNA, the CDR3 is TGTGCCAGCAGCGTCTCTGGGACAGGGGTCAACAATGAGCAGTTCTTC. It yields the protein CASSVSGTGVNNEQFF.

V and J are TRBV9 and TRBJ2-2; D remains unclear. Trimming took 2 bases from V and 4 from J, leaving 15 bases between them. Germline lookup yields CDR1 SGDLS and CDR2 YYNGEE. The CDR3 extends over 16 amino acids. The CDR3 nucleotides are TGTGCCAGCAGCGTCCCGGTAATTAGGACCACCGGGGAGCTGTTTTTT. This translates into CASSVPVIRTTGELFF.

The V gene is TRBV6-6, the J gene TRBJ1-4; D is perhaps TRBD1 (6 bases). The germline V gene encodes CDR1 MNHNY and CDR2 SVGAGI (reference sequence). The CDR3 loop spans 13 amino acids. Between the trimmed V and J ends, which lost 6 bases and 8 bases, there was a span of 13 bases. The CDR3 protein is CASRDSLGEKLFF. In nucleotides, the CDR3 is TGTGCCAGCAGGGACAGCCTCGGAGAAAAACTGTTTTTT.

V and J are TRBV11-1 and TRBJ2-5; TRBD2 aligns across 10 bases. This CDR3 comprises 15 residues. Germline CDR1 is SGHAT and CDR2 is FQDESV (reference sequence). V was clipped by 5 bases and J by 2 bases; unmatched bases: 5. Here the CDR3 DNA reads TGTGCCAGCAGCCGGACTAGCGGTTATCAAGAGACCCAGTACTTC. It encodes CASSRTSGYQETQYF.

The J gene is TRBJ2-2, the V gene TRBV7-9; 10 bases fit TRBD1. This CDR3 is 16 amino acids long. The V gene's germline CDR1 is SEHNR and CDR2 FQNEAQ (reference sequence). The junction had 3 bases not matched to a gene; V was cut back by 0 bases and J by 5 bases. CDR3 sequence: CASSLAGTGDTGELFF. CDR3 nucleotide sequence: TGTGCCAGCAGCTTAGCCGGGACAGGGGATACCGGGGAGCTGTTTTTT.

This clone was seen at least ten times. V gene TRBV7-9 combines with J gene TRBJ2-3, with 10 bases fitting TRBD1. V gave up 5 bases and J gave up 6 bases; unmatched junction bases: 8. Germline values: CDR1 SEHNR, CDR2 FQNEAQ (reference sequence). The CDR3 length is 15 residues. The CDR3, as DNA: TGTGCCAGCAGCCCGGGGACAGGGGAAACGGATACGCAGTATTTT. It translates to CASSPGTGETDTQYF.

The chain joins TRBV5-1 to TRBJ2-5; TRBD1 or TRBD2 may be the D gene (5 bases each). V dropped 1 base and J dropped 1 base, with 20 bases sitting between them. This CDR3 is 18 amino acids long. Germline CDR1 is SGHRS and CDR2 is YFSETQ. CDR3 sequence reads: CASSLNRGVGAAQETQYF. The CDR3 nucleotides are TGCGCCAGCAGCTTGAACAGAGGGGTGGGAGCGGCCCAAGAGACCCAGTACTTC.

The V and J genes are TRBV28 and TRBJ1-2, with D tentatively TRBD1 (6 bases). The germline V and J ends were trimmed by 3 bases and 3 bases, with 14 bases remaining between them. The CDR3 runs 15 residues. Looked up from germline, CDR1 is MDHEN and CDR2 is SYDVKM. The CDR3, as DNA: TGTGCCAGCAGTTTGGGTTTGGGGGCTCACTATGGCTACACCTTC. Protein product: CASSLGLGAHYGYTF.

This clone turned up a few times. The chain links TRBV27 to TRBJ1-5; TRBD1 might be the D (6 bases). V was cut by 4 bases and J by 3 bases, with 7 bases left in between. Per the germline V gene, CDR1 is MNHEY and CDR2 is SMNVEV (reference sequence). This CDR3 contains 13 residues. This chain's CDR3 is CASSWDNNQPQHF. CDR3 DNA: TGTGCCAGCAGTTGGGACAACAATCAGCCCCAGCATTTT.

Only one count was recorded for this clone. The J gene is TRBJ2-5, the V gene TRBV4-1; 11 nucleotides align to TRBD1. Germline V gene data show CDR1 as MGHRA and CDR2 as YSYEKL. V shed 1 base, J shed 5 bases, and the junction held 15 bases outside the gene matches. The CDR3 loop spans 19 amino acids. The DNA for the CDR3 is TGCGCCAGCAGCCAAGCCGGTCCTCTCAGGACAGGGGGCGCGGAGACCCAGTACTTC. Its translation: CASSQAGPLRTGGAETQYF.

The chain combines TRBV9 with TRBJ2-2; 7 nucleotides line up with TRBD2. CDR3 length equals 17 residues. V was pared by 4 bases and J by 4 bases, with 13 bases of the junction left unmatched. From germline, CDR1 is SGDLS and CDR2 YYNGEE. CDR3 sequence reads: CASSFPQGGSGTGELFF. DNA for the CDR3: TGTGCCAGCAGCTTTCCCCAAGGCGGGAGCGGCACCGGGGAGCTGTTTTTT.

The V and J genes are TRBV30 and TRBJ2-1, with D maybe TRBD2 (5 bases). The CDR3 extends over 14 amino acids. The V gene's germline CDR1 is GTSNPN and CDR2 SVGIG (reference sequence). V shed 1 base and J shed 7 bases, with 14 bases lying between them. The DNA of the CDR3 is TGTGCCTGGAGTGCCCTGGACTGGGTTAATGAGCAGTTCTTC. Its translation: CAWSALDWVNEQFF.

The J gene is TRBJ2-7, the V gene TRBV30, with D unresolved. Trimming removed 5 bases at V and 3 bases at J, with 11 bases between. There are 12 residues in the CDR3. The germline V gene has CDR1 GTSNPN and CDR2 SVGIG (reference sequence). This CDR3 reads CAWSSRNYEQYF. CDR3 sequence (DNA): TGTGCCTGGTCCTCTAGGAACTACGAGCAGTACTTC.